One sample yielded the 22 T cell receptor beta chains listed below, sequenced in a study of OX40 agonist ivuxolimab in advanced cancers. The repertoire was sequenced with immunoSEQ multiplex PCR; TCRdb's copy has only in-frame clones and lacks some. The profile shows 50,000 to 60,000 clones, 65% to 85% of them singletons. The sequences come from CD4+ or CD8+ T cells sorted from blood, collected in a trial of the OX40 agonist ivuxolimab. The source is an adult with an advanced solid tumor such as melanoma, head and neck, liver or kidney cancer.

This chain connects TRBV7-8 to TRBJ1-1; D is unclear. CDR1 is SGHVS, CDR2 FQNEAQ, per germline. With 1 base removed from V and 0 bases from J, the gap between germline ends came to 9 bases. The CDR3 is 15 residues long. The CDR3 region has the DNA TGTGCCAGCAGCTTAGTCCCCGGACTGAACACTGAAGCTTTCTTT. Amino acid sequence: CASSLVPGLNTEAFF.

J is TRBJ2-3 and V is TRBV11-3; no reliable D call. Trimming left V 3 bases short and J 4 bases short, with 2 bases between. The CDR3 covers 11 residues. In germline, CDR1 is SGHNT, CDR2 YENEEA. Written as DNA, the CDR3 is TGTGCCAGCAGCTTGGCAGATACGCAGTATTTT. Protein sequence: CASSLADTQYF.

The sample holds one count of this clone. The chain uses TRBV30 and TRBJ1-2; D may be TRBD1 (6 bases). Trimming cost V 3 bases and J 7 bases, with 15 bases left between them. CDR3 length: 13 amino acids. Per the germline V gene, CDR1 is GTSNPN and CDR2 is SVGIG (reference sequence). In DNA form, the CDR3 reads TGTGCCTGGAGCATACAGGGTTACAGTGGCTACACCTTC. Translated: CAWSIQGYSGYTF. The entire variable domain, with the rest obtained from reference TRBV30 and TRBJ1-2, is as follows: SQTIHQWPATLVQPVGSPLSLECTVEGTSNPNLYWYRQAAGRGLQLLFYSVGIGQISSEVPQNLSASRPQDRQFILSSKKLLLSDSGFYLCAWSIQGYSGYTFGSGTRLTVV.

This clone has a single count. The chain joins TRBV6-4 to TRBJ2-1; D is perhaps TRBD1 or TRBD2 (5 bases each). From germline, CDR1 is MRHNA and CDR2 SNTAGT. V was pared by 7 bases and J by 4 bases, with 20 bases between. The CDR3 covers 16 residues. This CDR3 is CASNSRGDPVYNEQFF. CDR3 bases: TGTGCCAGCAATAGTAGAGGGGATCCGGTATACAATGAGCAGTTCTTC.

The rearrangement joins TRBV7-2 to TRBJ2-2; a possible D gene is TRBD2 (5 bases). Germline lookup yields CDR1 SGHTA and CDR2 FQGNSA. The CDR3 runs to 15 residues. The ends were cut back, 2 bases at V and 5 bases at J, with 12 bases in the middle. The CDR3 DNA follows: TGTGCCAGCAGCTTACTGGTGACTATAACCGGGGAGCTGTTTTTT. It codes for CASSLLVTITGELFF.

The V and J genes are TRBV6-1 and TRBJ2-5, with TRBD2 matching 7 bases. Germline CDR1 and CDR2: MNHNS and SASEGT. The CDR3 contains 15 residues. Trimming took 5 bases from V and 5 from J; bases not matched to a gene: 11. CDR3 bases: TGTGCCAGCAGTTTAAGCGGGGCAGAGGGTGAGACCCAGTACTTC. Its translation is CASSLSGAEGETQYF.

The V gene is TRBV9, the J gene TRBJ1-2; 8 nucleotides agree with TRBD1. CDR3 size: 15 residues. Per germline, CDR1 SGDLS and CDR2 YYNGEE. Losses at the gene ends were 3 bases for V and 5 bases for J; bases not matched to a gene: 9. CDR3 nucleotides: TGTGCCAGCAGCGCGGACAGGGCGATCGGGTATGGCTACACCTTC. Translating it yields CASSADRAIGYGYTF.

The sample holds one count of this clone. The chain carries TRBV5-6 and TRBJ2-3; D might be TRBD2 (5 bases). This CDR3 spans 14 amino acids. The germline V and J ends were trimmed by 4 bases and 1 base, with 10 bases remaining between them. Germline lookup yields CDR1 SGHDT and CDR2 YYEEEE. This CDR3 reads CASSGLRGTDTQYF. The CDR3 DNA reads as TGTGCCAGCAGCGGACTGCGGGGCACAGATACGCAGTATTTT.

The chain joins TRBV18 to TRBJ1-3; tentative D call: TRBD1 (5 bases). Trimming left V 1 base short and J 11 bases short, with 15 bases between. Germline V lookup: CDR1 KGHSH, CDR2 LQKENI. This CDR3 contains 14 residues. The CDR3 DNA follows: TGTGCCAGCTCACCACAGTCAGGGCGGGAGCCCATATATTTT. This gives the protein CASSPQSGREPIYF.

This rearrangement joins TRBV11-2 to TRBJ1-1; D remains ambiguous. Trimming took off 2 bases at V and 3 bases at J, with 7 bases between the two ends. The CDR3 totals 13 residues. The germline V gene has CDR1 SGHAT and CDR2 FQNNGV. The CDR3 loop is CASSLTVHTEAFF. The CDR3 DNA reads TGTGCCAGCAGCTTAACAGTACACACTGAAGCTTTCTTT.

Note on this clone: Other DNA sequences within the sample encode an identical CDR3. This rearrangement joins TRBV6-6 to TRBJ1-1, with D tentatively TRBD1 (5 bases). V was cut by 0 bases and J by 1 base, with 6 bases left in between. This CDR3 is 14 amino acids long. CDR1 MNHNY and CDR2 SVGAGI come from the germline V gene (reference sequence). CDR3 DNA sequence: TGTGCCAGCAGTTACTCGGGGGGGAACACTGAAGCTTTCTTT. It encodes CASSYSGGNTEAFF.

This clone came up a few times. The rearrangement uses TRBV5-1 and TRBJ1-2; weak D call: TRBD1 (6 bases). The V and J ends lost 4 bases and 3 bases respectively, with 13 bases between them. This CDR3 is 14 amino acids long. The germline CDR1 and CDR2 sequences are SGHRS and YFSETQ. The CDR3 DNA sequence: TGCGCCAGCAGCGGAACACAGGGTCACTATGGCTACACCTTC. This translates into CASSGTQGHYGYTF. The full variable domain, its missing parts supplied by reference TRBV5-1 and TRBJ1-2, is KAGVTQTPRYLIKTRGQQVTLSCSPISGHRSVSWYQQTPGQGLQFLFEYFSETQRNKGNFPGRFSGRQFSNSRSEMNVSTLELGDSALYLCASSGTQGHYGYTFGSGTRLTVV.

This clone showed up just once. V is TRBV5-5 and J is TRBJ2-7; 10 positions match TRBD1. The CDR3 has 14 amino acids. Germline V gene lookup returns CDR1 SGHKS and CDR2 YYEKEE (reference sequence). V dropped 5 bases and J dropped 7; count of bases not matched to a gene: 9. The CDR3 DNA sequence: TGTGCCAGCAGAACACCCGGGACAGGGGATGAGCAGTACTTC. Protein product: CASRTPGTGDEQYF.

The chain uses TRBV11-3 and TRBJ1-6; D gene ambiguous. CDR3 length equals 14 residues. The V gene lost 4 bases and the J gene lost 7 bases, with 11 bases spanning the gap. CDR1 and CDR2 (germline): SGHNT, YENEEA. As DNA, the CDR3 is TGTGCCAGCAGCTCCTCAGCCTTCAATTCACCCCTCCACTTT. Its protein is CASSSSAFNSPLHF.

This chain links TRBV27 with TRBJ1-2; 7 positions match TRBD1. J lost 8 bases, V lost 3 bases, and 12 bases had no gene match. Germline V gene lookup returns CDR1 MNHEY and CDR2 SMNVEV (reference sequence). The CDR3 extends over 15 amino acids. Here the CDR3 reads CASSFRTGPAGGYTF. The DNA of the CDR3 is TGTGCCAGCAGTTTTCGGACAGGCCCGGCCGGCGGCTACACCTTC.

Only one count was recorded for this clone. This rearrangement joins TRBV29-1 to TRBJ2-2, with no clear D. This CDR3 is built from 13 residues. V shed 6 bases and J shed 2 bases, with 10 bases lying between them. Germline lookup yields CDR1 SQVTM and CDR2 ANQGSEA. The CDR3 DNA reads as TGCAGCGTCTACGTACCTAACACCGGGGAGCTGTTTTTT. Translated: CSVYVPNTGELFF.

The genes are TRBV11-3 and TRBJ2-1; 11 bases line up with TRBD2. Trimming cost V 1 base and J 10 bases; bases outside gene matches: 6. The germline CDR1 and CDR2 sequences are SGHNT and YENEEA. The CDR3 is 15 amino acids. The CDR3 DNA sequence: TGTGCCAGCAGCTTAGGTCTAGCGGGAGGACAGGAGCAGTTCTTC. This sequence encodes CASSLGLAGGQEQFF.

This clone came up a few times. The rearrangement joins TRBV27 to TRBJ1-1; a possible D gene is TRBD1 (6 bases). Trimming cost V 5 bases and J 0 bases, with 16 bases left between them. The CDR3 has 16 amino acids. The germline gives CDR1 MNHEY, CDR2 SMNVEV (reference sequence). The CDR3 nucleotides read TGTGCCAGCAGTCCTCAGGGACAATTAATGAACACTGAAGCTTTCTTT. It specifies CASSPQGQLMNTEAFF.

The chain uses TRBV11-2 and TRBJ2-1; the match to TRBD2 covers 9 bases. The V and J ends lost 1 base and 4 bases, in that order; junction bases with no gene match: 8. The CDR3 runs 17 residues. CDR1 and CDR2 from the germline V gene are SGHAT and FQNNGV. The CDR3 loop is CASSLVPLAGGYNEQFF. The CDR3 DNA reads as TGTGCCAGCAGCTTAGTCCCACTAGCGGGTGGGTACAATGAGCAGTTCTTC.

This sequence joins TRBV7-2 and TRBJ1-2, with D possibly being TRBD1 (6 bases). Trimming removed 5 bases from V and 4 bases from J, with 11 bases in between. There are 13 residues in the CDR3. The V gene's germline CDR1 is SGHTA and CDR2 FQGNSA. The CDR3 DNA follows: TGTGCCAGCAGCCCAGGACAGCGCTATGGCTACACCTTC. This translates into CASSPGQRYGYTF.

This chain links TRBV7-9 with TRBJ2-5; TRBD2 is a possible D gene (5 bases). Trimming removed 5 bases from V and 5 bases from J, with 15 bases in between. The germline gives CDR1 SEHNR, CDR2 FQNEAQ (reference sequence). The CDR3 spans 14 residues. Written as DNA, the CDR3 is TGTGCCAGCAGCCCAGGACTCCGAGGGGAGACCCAGTACTTC. It specifies CASSPGLRGETQYF.

This chain links TRBV21-1 with TRBJ1-1. TRBV21-1 is labeled a pseudogene. This CDR3 has 16 residues. The CDR3 DNA is TGTGCCAGCAGAGTAGACGTAGCCACAATTCGCACTGAAGCTTTCTTT. Translated: CASRVDVATIRTEAFF.